This TCR beta chain was found in a study of cytomegalovirus exposure and HLA in healthy donors. Study at large: Of roughly 400 genotyped donors, around 84% clustered with self-reported Caucasian donors.

As regards this clone: The target antigen is unknown.

The ends lost 2 bases at V and 6 bases at J; junction bases unmatched: 1. From germline, CDR1 is MGHRA and CDR2 YSYEKL. CDR3 length: 13 amino acids. The PCR used 60 Vbeta and 13 Jbeta primers. Only in-frame clones appear in the TCRdb table, and some are missing; sequencing was by immunoSEQ multiplex PCR. The repertoire holds around 250,000 clones, with about 81% as singletons. Whole-study results and caveats: Roughly even sequencing depth across donors was the assumption behind the presence/absence analyses.

This clonotype originated in a woman aged 55-69 years in good health and CMV-seropositive. Sequencing used PBMCs. The J gene is TRBJ2-1, the V gene TRBV4-1, with TRBD2 identical over 7 bases. CDR3 sequence: CASSQPSGNEQFF. Written as DNA, the CDR3 is TGCGCCAGCAGCCAACCTAGCGGCAATGAGCAGTTCTTC.